A single count supports the clone carrying this T cell receptor beta chain. This sample stems from a study of memory CD4+ T cells and cytomegalovirus serostatus. The sort gate was single viable CD3+CD4+CD8-CD45RO+ cells for memory CD4+ T cells. The trim removed 6 bases at V and 7 bases at J, leaving 6 bases unmatched. The CDR3 runs to 14 residues. Germline lookup yields CDR1 KGHSH and CDR2 LQKENI. Some clones are missing from TCRdb's copy, which holds only in-frame ones; the method was immunoSEQ multiplex PCR. The data contain about 92,000 clones, roughly 80% of them singletons. The chain carries TRBV18 and TRBJ2-1; TRBD2 aligns across 10 bases. The material sequenced was memory CD4+ T cells from blood. This TCR was sampled from an adult in good health and CMV-seropositive. The CDR3 DNA reads as TGTGCCAGCTCCTGGCTAGCGGGAGAGAATGAGCAGTTCTTC. This encodes CASSWLAGENEQFF.